This record concerns one T cell receptor (beta chain) sequence. Clones were read by immunoSEQ multiplex PCR, and TCRdb kept only the in-frame ones, dropping some. This table has roughly 160,000 clones, approximately 91% appearing once. This sample is part of a study of blood T cell repertoires in COVID-19. As for the study in general: The origin of the acute and convalescent COVID-19 samples was the United States, Italy and Spain. T cells, B-cell-depleted T cells, or PBMCs supplied cDNA or gDNA.

Germline loops: CDR1 KGHDR, CDR2 SFDVKD. The CDR3 runs 16 residues. The ends lost 0 bases at V and 2 bases at J; junction bases unmatched: 3. Patients at the Seattle site were enrolled during active infection and followed longitudinally. The V gene is TRBV24-1, the J gene TRBJ2-1; 7 bases are shared with TRBD1. The TCR was taken from a young man with COVID-19, enrolled during active disease. Material: peripheral blood. The CDR3 spells CATSDLGDRAYNEQFF. The CDR3 region has the DNA TGTGCCACCAGTGATTTGGGGGACAGAGCCTACAATGAGCAGTTCTTC.